This T cell receptor beta chain was identified during a study of OX40 agonist ivuxolimab in advanced cancers. The study, taken as a whole, reports: Circulating CD4+ and CD8+ T cells showed clonal expansion by week 6 at 0.1 to 3.0 mg/kg.

Germline V CDR1 and CDR2: SGDLS, YYNGEE. The CDR3 contains 15 residues. V was shortened by 4 bases and J by 4 bases, with 15 bases between the two germline ends. The assay was immunoSEQ multiplex PCR, and TCRdb's table has in-frame clones only and misses some. The sample records approximately 50,000 clones, roughly 89% being singletons. Notes on this clone: Its antigen is not identified.

The clonotype originates from an adult with an advanced solid tumor such as melanoma, head and neck, liver or kidney cancer. The specimen was CD4+ or CD8+ T cells sorted from blood, collected in a trial of the OX40 agonist ivuxolimab. This chain links TRBV9 with TRBJ2-1; the D gene is possibly TRBD2 (5 bases). The CDR3 DNA sequence: TGTGCCAGCAGCACCGGGCTAGCTATTTACAATGAGCAGTTCTTC. Its translation: CASSTGLAIYNEQFF.